The 10 T cell receptor beta chains listed next were all sequenced from one sample in a study of CD8 T cells in Susac syndrome. The RNA input was roughly 0.45 to 1 ug, and it was reverse transcribed with random hexamers. TCRdb re-analysed the immunoSEQ multiplex PCR reads in MiXCR, keeping a single row per CDR3 protein. The data show roughly 120,000 distinct CDR3 sequences, approximately 93% seen once. The sequenced sample was CD8+ T cells from PBMCs. The origin of the receptors is a human donor with multiple sclerosis.

V and J are TRBV27 and TRBJ2-7; D not resolved. V was cut by 2 bases and J by 6 bases, with 11 bases left in between. This CDR3 is built from 13 residues. From germline, CDR1 is MNHEY and CDR2 SMNVEV (reference sequence). CDR3 sequence: CASSLGLPGEQYF. The CDR3, as DNA: TGTGCCAGCAGTTTAGGTCTGCCAGGCGAGCAGTACTTC.

V is TRBV4-1 and J is TRBJ2-3, with 9 bases that match TRBD2. The V and J ends lost 0 bases and 4 bases, in that order; junction bases with no gene match: 11. Germline V gives CDR1 MGHRA, CDR2 YSYEKL. The CDR3 runs 18 residues. CDR3 bases: TGCGCCAGCAGCCAAGATGAGCTAGCGGGGCTGGGGGCAGATACGCAGTATTTT. This translates into CASSQDELAGLGADTQYF.

The chain has TRBV21-1 and TRBJ2-7; the D call TRBD2 from the table was never checked on the DNA. TRBV21-1 is a listed pseudogene. The CDR3 extends over 17 amino acids. The CDR3 loop is CASSKAGEAGPTYEQYV. DNA of the CDR3: TGTGCCAGCAGCAAAGCAGGAGAAGCGGGCCCCACCTACGAGCAGTACGTC.

V is TRBV3-1 and J is TRBJ2-7; D may be TRBD1 or TRBD2 (5 bases each). Germline V gives CDR1 LGHDT, CDR2 YNNKEL (reference sequence). This CDR3 comprises 16 residues. The V and J ends lost 0 bases and 4 bases respectively, with 16 bases between them. CDR3 sequence: CASSQERTGWGYEQYF. CDR3 sequence (DNA): TGTGCCAGCAGCCAAGAAAGAACAGGCTGGGGGTACGAGCAGTACTTC.

The J gene is TRBJ1-1, the V gene TRBV5-1, with D possibly matching TRBD1 (6 bases). With 7 bases removed from V and 5 bases from J, the gap between germline ends came to 9 bases. Germline lookup yields CDR1 SGHRS and CDR2 YFSETQ. The CDR3 is made up of 11 amino acids. CDR3 in DNA: TGCGCCAGCTTCAGGGGAACTGAAGCTTTCTTT. Amino acid sequence: CASFRGTEAFF.

The genes are TRBV7-6 and TRBJ2-2; D is unresolved. Trimming removed 1 base from V and 2 bases from J, with 8 bases in between. The CDR3 loop spans 15 amino acids. Per germline, CDR1 SGHVS and CDR2 FNYEAQ. Here the CDR3 DNA reads TGTGCCAGCAGCTTAGGGTCCGTTAACACCGGGGAGCTGTTTTTT. The encoded protein is CASSLGSVNTGELFF.

V gene TRBV6-6 combines with J gene TRBJ2-7; D gene unclear. V was clipped by 6 bases and J by 4 bases, with 13 bases between them. The CDR3 covers 13 residues. CDR1 is MNHNY and CDR2 is SVGAGI in the germline V gene (reference sequence). CDR3 sequence: CASRVAAAYEQYV. DNA for the CDR3: TGTGCCAGCAGAGTAGCTGCTGCGTACGAGCAGTACGTC.

This clonotype was found a few times. The chain combines TRBV2 with TRBJ2-1, with D maybe TRBD1 (5 bases). The V gene lost 4 bases and the J gene lost 10 bases, with 8 bases spanning the gap. In germline, CDR1 is SNHLY, CDR2 FYNNEI. The CDR3 runs to 11 residues. For the CDR3, the DNA is TGTGCCAGCAGTGGACAGACCGAGCAGTTCTTC. It codes for CASSGQTEQFF.

V usage is TRBV11-1 and J usage is TRBJ2-4; 9 bases fit TRBD1. The CDR3 has 21 residues. Germline V gene sequence: CDR1 SGHAT, CDR2 FQDESV (reference sequence). V shed 5 bases and J 0 bases; nucleotides not matched to a gene: 20. CDR3 protein: CASSESPGQGDSWEAKNIQYF. The CDR3 DNA sequence: TGTGCCAGCAGCGAATCCCCGGGACAGGGTGACTCATGGGAAGCCAAAAACATTCAGTACTTC.

This chain uses TRBV9 with TRBJ2-3; TRBD2 agrees at 7 bases. The CDR3 has 16 amino acids. The trim removed 0 bases at V and 1 base at J, leaving 5 bases unmatched. CDR1 and CDR2 (germline): SGDLS, YYNGEE. CDR3: CASSVGAGRGTDTQYF. The CDR3 DNA follows: TGTGCCAGCAGCGTAGGAGCGGGGAGAGGCACAGATACGCAGTATTTT.